The entry that follows covers one T cell receptor (beta chain) sequence. What it binds is unknown. Total RNA, at least 6 micrograms per sample, was extracted from PBMCs. Primed by a sample-barcoded 5' primer and a J-beta primer mix, a second PCR proceeded for 7 to 11 cycles. TCRdb processed the 5' RACE reads anew with MiXCR; each CDR3 protein has one entry. Here the sample spans hundreds of thousands of distinct CDR3 sequences, roughly three fifths being singletons. The entry originates in a study of blood T cells in healthy people across ages. Study results and limitations: When set beside aged donors, long-lived donors presented more naive CD4+ cells and higher diversity.

Trimming pared 0 bases from V and 0 bases from J, leaving 10 bases between. Germline V gene lookup returns CDR1 SGHRS and CDR2 YFSETQ. CDR3 length: 17 residues. The clonotype was recovered from a man aged 40-49 years in good health. The specimen was blood. This sequence joins TRBV5-1 and TRBJ2-6; D is ambiguous. CDR3 amino acids: CASSLVPLSSGANVLTF. The CDR3, as DNA: TGCGCCAGCAGCTTGGTTCCGTTGAGCTCTGGGGCCAACGTCCTGACTTTC.